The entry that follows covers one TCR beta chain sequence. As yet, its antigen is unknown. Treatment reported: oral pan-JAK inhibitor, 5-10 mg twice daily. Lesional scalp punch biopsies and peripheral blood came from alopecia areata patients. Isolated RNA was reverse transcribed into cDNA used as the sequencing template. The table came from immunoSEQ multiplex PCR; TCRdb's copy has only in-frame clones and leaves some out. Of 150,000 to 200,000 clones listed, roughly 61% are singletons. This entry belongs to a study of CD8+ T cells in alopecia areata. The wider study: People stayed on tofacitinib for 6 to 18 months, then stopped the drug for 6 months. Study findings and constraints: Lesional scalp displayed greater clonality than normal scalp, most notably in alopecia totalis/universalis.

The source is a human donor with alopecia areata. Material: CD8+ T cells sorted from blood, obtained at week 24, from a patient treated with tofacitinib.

The CDR3 region is CSAPAYGYTF. The DNA for the CDR3 is TGCAGTGCCCCCGCCTATGGCTACACCTTC. The chain uses TRBV20-1 and TRBJ1-2, with unresolved D. Deletions cut 6 bases from V and 4 bases from J, with 6 bases between. The CDR3 loop spans 10 amino acids. Germline-derived CDR1 and CDR2 are DFQATT and SNEGSKA (reference sequence).